Sequencing of this T cell receptor (beta chain) was carried out in a study of blood T cell repertoires in COVID-19. The overall study: Samples representing acute and convalescent COVID-19 were sourced from the United States, Italy and Spain. The cDNA or gDNA used as material had been derived from T cells, B-cell-depleted T cells, or PBMCs.

Original processing notes: How many nucleated cells were present was estimated from reference gene primer amplification. TCRdb's copy holds only in-frame clones and misses some; the assay was immunoSEQ multiplex PCR. V and J calls and clone size are as listed in that table; D and trimming were resolved from the DNA. The table has about 72,000 clones, 82% seen once; the top ten hold 5% to 7.5%. Per germline, CDR1 LGHDT and CDR2 YNNKEL (reference sequence). The CDR3 covers 16 residues. After removal of 1 base from V and 8 bases from J, the junction contained 8 bases not matched to a gene. This receptor was taken from a man aged 60 to 75 with acute or convalescent COVID-19. V gene TRBV3-1 (or the pseudogene TRBV3-2) combines with J gene TRBJ1-4; 9 positions match TRBD1. Sequencing used peripheral blood. For the CDR3, the DNA is TGTGCCAGCAGCCAAGTTCTGGGACAGGGTTCCGAAAAACTGTTTTTT. This codes for CASSQVLGQGSEKLFF.